Presented here are 24 T cell receptor beta chains from one specimen sequenced in a study of blood T cell repertoires in COVID-19. The method was immunoSEQ multiplex PCR; TCRdb's version includes in-frame clones alone and lacks a portion of them. The table has 200,000 to 300,000 clones, approximately 85% seen once. Specimen: PBMCs or T cells enriched from blood (not recorded which). Receptors were obtained from a woman aged 45-60 years with acute COVID-19.

The V gene is TRBV11-2, the J gene TRBJ2-5; unclear D gene. Germline CDR1 and CDR2: SGHAT and FQNNGV. This CDR3 contains 15 residues. Trimming pared 0 bases from V and 4 bases from J, leaving 12 bases between. CDR3 sequence: CASSLDHGPVETQYF. The CDR3 DNA is TGTGCCAGCAGCTTAGATCATGGGCCCGTAGAGACCCAGTACTTC. Full variable domain (rest looked up from reference TRBV11-2 and TRBJ2-5): EAGVAQSPRYKIIEKRQSVAFWCNPISGHATLYWYQQILGQGPKLLIQFQNNGVVDDSQLPKDRFSAERLKGVDSTLKIQPAKLEDSAVYLCASSLDHGPVETQYFGPGTRLLVL.

This rearrangement joins TRBV9 to TRBJ1-1; no reliable D call. The CDR3 is 13 residues long. V lost 4 bases to trimming and J lost 1 base, with 8 bases between them. Germline V gene data show CDR1 as SGDLS and CDR2 as YYNGEE. The CDR3 spells CASSIKQNTEAFF. Here the CDR3 DNA reads TGTGCCAGCAGCATAAAACAGAACACTGAAGCTTTCTTT.

The CDR3 DNA follows: TGTGCCAGCATAACGGCTAGCGGGGGGGCCCCCTACAATGAGCAGTTCTTC. Translating gives CASITASGGAPYNEQFF. The chain employs TRBV2 and TRBJ2-1; 12 bases line up with TRBD2. The germline V gene has CDR1 SNHLY and CDR2 FYNNEI. Germline trimming cut 7 bases from V and 2 bases from J; bases unmatched to any gene: 9. This CDR3 comprises 17 residues.

This clone was seen only a few times. The genes are TRBV27 and TRBJ1-4; no definite D call. Germline CDR1 is MNHEY and CDR2 is SMNVEV (reference sequence). Trimming took 6 bases from V and 8 from J, leaving 22 bases between them. This CDR3 is 16 amino acids long. CDR3 DNA: TGTGCCAGCAGCCCTGTCGGGCCGGGAGGGAGGGAAAAACTGTTTTTT. Translated: CASSPVGPGGREKLFF.

This clone has a handful of counts. V usage is TRBV5-1 and J usage is TRBJ2-1; the D gene is possibly TRBD1 (6 bases). The V and J ends lost 0 bases and 10 bases respectively, with 11 bases between them. The germline V gene has CDR1 SGHRS and CDR2 YFSETQ. There are 13 residues in the CDR3. CDR3 loop: CASSLELQGEQFF. The CDR3 DNA reads as TGCGCCAGCAGCTTGGAGTTACAGGGAGAGCAGTTCTTC.

The chain employs TRBV9 and TRBJ2-2, with 8 bases that match TRBD2. J gave up 1 base and V 2 bases, and 10 bases lay outside the gene matches. The CDR3 covers 18 residues. Germline lookup yields CDR1 SGDLS and CDR2 YYNGEE. CDR3 region: CASSVHPGGQMNTGELFF. The CDR3 region has the DNA TGTGCCAGCAGCGTCCACCCGGGGGGGCAGATGAACACCGGGGAGCTGTTTTTT.

The chain couples TRBV12-3 or TRBV12-4 to TRBJ1-5; unclear D gene. CDR3 length equals 12 residues. V was trimmed by 6 bases and J by 3 bases, leaving 6 bases between them. CDR3 sequence: CASRGLNQPQHF. DNA of the CDR3: TGTGCCAGCAGGGGCCTCAATCAGCCCCAGCATTTT.

Written as DNA, the CDR3 is TGTGCCAGCAGACGGACAGGAACCTCTGGAAACACCATATATTTT. As protein: CASRRTGTSGNTIYF. The V call is TRBV6-5, the J call TRBJ1-3, with 7 bases that match TRBD1. Germline values: CDR1 MNHEY, CDR2 SVGAGI. The CDR3 runs 15 residues. J lost 0 bases, V lost 6 bases, and 5 bases had no gene match.

This clone has a single count. The chain carries TRBV5-1 and TRBJ2-2, with 7 bases lining up with TRBD1. Per germline, CDR1 SGHRS and CDR2 YFSETQ. With V trimmed by 4 bases and J by 1 base, 7 bases remained unmatched. This CDR3 has 16 amino acids. The CDR3 is CASSVSGTVNTGELFF. DNA of the CDR3: TGCGCCAGCAGCGTCTCCGGGACAGTGAACACCGGGGAGCTGTTTTTT.

Only one count was recorded for this clone. The chain joins TRBV29-1 to TRBJ1-6; TRBD1 matches 10 bases. After removal of 1 base from V and 10 bases from J, the junction contained 10 bases not matched to a gene. From germline, CDR1 is SQVTM and CDR2 ANQGSEA. The CDR3 length is 16 residues. The CDR3 DNA reads TGCAGCGTTGAAGGGACAGGGGGTGAAAACCCCTCACCCCTCCACTTT. Translating it yields CSVEGTGGENPSPLHF.

V gene TRBV19 combines with J gene TRBJ1-1; D unresolved. CDR1 LNHDA and CDR2 SQIVND come from the germline V gene (reference sequence). V was pared by 2 bases and J by 5 bases, with 9 bases between. This CDR3 spans 13 amino acids. For the CDR3, the DNA is TGTGCCAGTAGTATATTTTTCGCGACTGAAGCTTTCTTT. This translates into CASSIFFATEAFF.

This chain joins TRBV7-6 and TRBJ2-3; 9 nucleotides line up with TRBD2. This CDR3 contains 16 residues. CDR1 and CDR2 from the germline V gene are SGHVS and FNYEAQ. V was pared by 0 bases and J by 0 bases, with 1 base of the junction left unmatched. The CDR3 DNA sequence: TGTGCCAGCAGCTTAGCAGCGGGGGGTAGCACAGATACGCAGTATTTT. It translates to CASSLAAGGSTDTQYF.

This chain joins TRBV29-1 and TRBJ1-1, with D tentatively TRBD1 (6 bases). The CDR3 spans 14 residues. The V and J ends lost 6 bases and 1 base respectively, with 15 bases between them. Germline lookup yields CDR1 SQVTM and CDR2 ANQGSEA. The CDR3 region has the DNA TGCAGCGTCTCCTCCCAGGGGCGGAACACTGAAGCTTTCTTT. Residues: CSVSSQGRNTEAFF.

The chain recombines TRBV25-1 with TRBJ2-1; tentatively, D is TRBD2 (6 bases). The V gene's germline CDR1 is MGHDK and CDR2 SYGVNS. Trimming left V 6 bases short and J 0 bases short, with 9 bases between. The CDR3 is made up of 14 amino acids. CDR3 region: CASSRGSSYNEQFF. Written as DNA, the CDR3 is TGTGCCAGCAGCCGGGGGAGCTCCTACAATGAGCAGTTCTTC. The full variable domain, with the rest looked up from reference TRBV25-1 and TRBJ2-1, is EADIYQTPRYLVIGTGKKITLECSQTMGHDKMYWYQQDPGMELHLIHYSYGVNSTEKGDLSSESTVSRIRTEHFPLTLESARPSHTSQYLCASSRGSSYNEQFFGPGTRLTVL.

A single count supports this clone. This rearrangement joins TRBV9 to TRBJ1-1, with TRBD1 matching 9 bases. Unmatched junction bases numbered 10, after V lost 8 bases and J lost 5 bases. The CDR3 has 14 amino acids. The V gene's germline CDR1 is SGDLS and CDR2 YYNGEE. The CDR3 DNA reads TGTGCCAGTCACGCGTTACAGGGGGCTACTGAAGCTTTCTTT. It codes for CASHALQGATEAFF.

The V call is TRBV4-1, the J call TRBJ1-5; D perhaps matches TRBD1 (6 bases). The CDR3 runs 16 residues. Trimming stripped 1 base from V and 1 base from J, with 11 bases between. Germline CDR1 MGHRA, CDR2 YSYEKL. The CDR3 loop reads CASSQVPGASNQPQHF. The CDR3, as DNA: TGCGCCAGCAGCCAAGTGCCAGGGGCGAGCAATCAGCCCCAGCATTTT.

The J gene is TRBJ2-7, the V gene TRBV5-1, with D maybe TRBD2 (6 bases). Germline V lookup: CDR1 SGHRS, CDR2 YFSETQ. The CDR3 is 15 amino acids. V was cut by 0 bases and J by 3 bases, with 13 bases left in between. The CDR3 nucleotides are TGCGCCAGCAGCTTGGCCGGAGGGTCCCTCTACGAGCAGTACTTC. It codes for CASSLAGGSLYEQYF.

This clone was recorded a few times. The genes are TRBV4-1 and TRBJ1-5; no reliable D call. Germline V lookup: CDR1 MGHRA, CDR2 YSYEKL. CDR3 length equals 15 residues. V was trimmed by 0 bases and J by 3 bases, leaving 9 bases between them. The DNA of the CDR3 is TGCGCCAGCAGCCAAGATGGGCAAGTCAATCAGCCCCAGCATTTT. Translating it yields CASSQDGQVNQPQHF.

The genes are TRBV10-3 and TRBJ2-1; TRBD1 agrees at 7 bases. The V segment lost 4 bases and the J segment 6 bases; nucleotides outside the gene matches: 3. Germline CDR1 reads ENHRY; CDR2 reads SYGVKD. There are 13 residues in the CDR3. For the CDR3, the DNA is TGTGCCATCAGTGGTCCAGGGGGCAATGAGCAGTTCTTC. This codes for CAISGPGGNEQFF.

The chain uses TRBV10-2 and TRBJ2-1; 12 bases are shared with TRBD2. This CDR3 comprises 17 residues. Germline V gives CDR1 WSHSY, CDR2 SAAADI. The junction had 13 bases not matched to a gene; V was cut back by 4 bases and J by 9 bases. The CDR3 here is CASSATLGTSGFGEQFF. As DNA, the CDR3 is TGCGCCAGCAGTGCCACCCTAGGGACTAGCGGGTTTGGTGAGCAGTTCTTC.

V gene TRBV4-1 combines with J gene TRBJ1-2; D is perhaps TRBD1 (6 bases). Germline V gene data show CDR1 as MGHRA and CDR2 as YSYEKL. The CDR3 runs to 15 residues. V dropped 0 bases and J dropped 4 bases, with 12 bases sitting between them. This chain's CDR3 is CASSQEGGRGYGYTF. In nucleotides, the CDR3 is TGCGCCAGCAGCCAAGAAGGGGGTCGTGGCTATGGCTACACCTTC.

Concerning this clone itself: At one boundary the junction diverges from the germline segment, which might be a read error. This rearrangement joins TRBV7-9 to TRBJ2-1; TRBD2 matches 12 bases. CDR3 length equals 14 residues. CDR1 and CDR2 (germline): SEHNR, FQNEAQ (reference sequence). CDR3 DNA: TGTGCCAGCAGCCTAGCGGGGGGGCTGGATGAGCAGTTCTTC. Translation gives CASSLAGGLDEQFF.

V gene TRBV7-2 combines with J gene TRBJ2-7, with D tentatively TRBD2 (8 bases). Trimming removed 1 base from V and 1 base from J, with 14 bases in between. This CDR3 comprises 16 residues. Germline loops: CDR1 SGHTA, CDR2 FQGNSA. CDR3 nucleotides: TGTGCCAGCAGCTTAGAGGGGGCTAGCGGGTCCTACGAGCAGTACTTC. Its translation: CASSLEGASGSYEQYF.

A single count supports this clone. This chain connects TRBV30 to TRBJ1-4, with a tentative D call TRBD1 (6 bases). CDR1 and CDR2 from the germline V gene are GTSNPN and SVGIG (reference sequence). The CDR3 totals 19 residues. V was shortened by 2 bases and J by 0 bases, with 22 bases between the two germline ends. The CDR3 bases are TGTGCCTGGAGTCCTGTTCGTCTCACAGGGAGAGCAACTAATGAAAAACTGTTTTTT. Protein: CAWSPVRLTGRATNEKLFF.